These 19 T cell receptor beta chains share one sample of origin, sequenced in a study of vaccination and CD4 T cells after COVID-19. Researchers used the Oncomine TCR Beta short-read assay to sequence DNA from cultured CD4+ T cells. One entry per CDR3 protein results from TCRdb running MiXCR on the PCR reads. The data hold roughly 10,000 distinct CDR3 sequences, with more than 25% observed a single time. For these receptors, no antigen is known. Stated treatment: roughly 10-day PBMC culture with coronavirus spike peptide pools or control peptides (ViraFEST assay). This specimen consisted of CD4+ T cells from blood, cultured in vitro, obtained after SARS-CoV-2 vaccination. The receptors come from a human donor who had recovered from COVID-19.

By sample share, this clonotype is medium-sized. In DNA, the CDR3 is TGTGCCAGCAGCCTGGACAGCAATAATTCACCCCTCCACTTT. Translated: CASSLDSNNSPLHF. The chain combines TRBV7-9 with TRBJ1-6, with TRBD1 as a possible D gene (6 bases). Trimming took off 5 bases at V and 5 bases at J, with 10 bases between the two ends. The germline CDR1 and CDR2 sequences are SEHNR and FQNEAQ (reference sequence). The CDR3 is 14 amino acids.

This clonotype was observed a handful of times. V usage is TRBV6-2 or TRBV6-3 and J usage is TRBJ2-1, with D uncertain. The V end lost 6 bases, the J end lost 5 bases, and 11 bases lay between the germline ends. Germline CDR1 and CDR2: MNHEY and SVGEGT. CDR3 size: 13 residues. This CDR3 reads CASRQMPNNEQFF. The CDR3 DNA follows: TGTGCCAGCAGACAGATGCCTAACAATGAGCAGTTCTTC.

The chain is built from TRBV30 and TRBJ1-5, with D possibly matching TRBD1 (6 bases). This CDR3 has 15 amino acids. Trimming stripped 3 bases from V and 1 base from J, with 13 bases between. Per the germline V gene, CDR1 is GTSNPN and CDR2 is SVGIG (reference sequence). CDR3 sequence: CAWSAGQLSNQPQHF. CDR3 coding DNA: TGTGCCTGGAGCGCAGGACAGCTGAGCAATCAGCCCCAGCATTTT.

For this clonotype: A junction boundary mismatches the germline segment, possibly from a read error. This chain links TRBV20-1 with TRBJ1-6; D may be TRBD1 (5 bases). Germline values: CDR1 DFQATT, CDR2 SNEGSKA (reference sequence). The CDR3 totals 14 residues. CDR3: CSAAGDRYNSPPHF. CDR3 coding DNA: TGCAGTGCGGCCGGCGACAGATATAATTCACCCCCCCACTTT.

The CDR3: CASRLAGGTDTQYF. The DNA for the CDR3 is TGTGCCAGCAGATTAGCGGGTGGCACAGATACGCAGTATTTT. The V and J genes are TRBV6-1 and TRBJ2-3; 7 bases agree with TRBD2. CDR3 size: 14 residues. V trimming: 6 bases; J trimming: 1 base; junction bases outside the gene matches: 4. CDR1 MNHNS and CDR2 SASEGT come from the germline V gene.

CDR3 DNA: TGTGCCAGCAGCAAACAAGCGGGAGGGGTCACAGATACGCAGTATTTT. This translates into CASSKQAGGVTDTQYF. The chain employs TRBV12-3 or TRBV12-4 and TRBJ2-3, with 10 nucleotides matching TRBD2. The J segment lost 2 bases and the V segment lost 6 bases, leaving 8 bases of the junction unmatched. This CDR3 is built from 16 residues.

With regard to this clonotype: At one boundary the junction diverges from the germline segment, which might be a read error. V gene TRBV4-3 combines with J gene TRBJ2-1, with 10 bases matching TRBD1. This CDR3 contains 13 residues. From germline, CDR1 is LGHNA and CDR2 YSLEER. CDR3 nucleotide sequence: TGCGCCAGCAGCCAGGGACAGGGGTTTATTCGGATCTTC. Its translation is CASSQGQGFIRIF.

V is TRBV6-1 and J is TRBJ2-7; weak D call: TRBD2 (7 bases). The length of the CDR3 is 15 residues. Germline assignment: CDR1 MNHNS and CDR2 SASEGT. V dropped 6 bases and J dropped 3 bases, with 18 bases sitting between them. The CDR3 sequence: CASRSQGGGDYEQYF. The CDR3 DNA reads TGTGCCAGCAGGTCACAGGGTGGGGGGGACTACGAGCAGTACTTC.

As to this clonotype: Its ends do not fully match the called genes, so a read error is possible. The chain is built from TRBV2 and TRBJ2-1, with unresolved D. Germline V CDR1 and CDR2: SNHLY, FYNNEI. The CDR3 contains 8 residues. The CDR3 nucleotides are TGTGCCAGCAGTGAACGTCTCTTC. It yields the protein CASSERLF.

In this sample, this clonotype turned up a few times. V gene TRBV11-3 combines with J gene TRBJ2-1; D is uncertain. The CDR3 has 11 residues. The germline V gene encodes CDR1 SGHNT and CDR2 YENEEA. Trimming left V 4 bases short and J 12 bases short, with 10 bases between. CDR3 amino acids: CASSSRIVQFF. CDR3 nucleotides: TGTGCCAGCAGCTCCCGGATCGTGCAGTTCTTC.

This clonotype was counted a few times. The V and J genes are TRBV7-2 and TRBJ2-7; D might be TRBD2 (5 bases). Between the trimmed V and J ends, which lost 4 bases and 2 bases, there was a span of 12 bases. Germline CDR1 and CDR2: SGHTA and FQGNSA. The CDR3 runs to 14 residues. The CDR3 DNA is TGTGCCAGCAGCTCCCCCGGACTCGCCTACGAGCAGTACTTC. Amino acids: CASSSPGLAYEQYF.

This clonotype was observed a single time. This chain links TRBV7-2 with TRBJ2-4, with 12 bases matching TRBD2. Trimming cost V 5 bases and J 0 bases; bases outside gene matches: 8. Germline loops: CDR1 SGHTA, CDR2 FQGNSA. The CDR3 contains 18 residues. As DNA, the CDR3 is TGTGCCAGCAGCCCCCGGACTAGCGGGATACTAGCCAAAAACATTCAGTACTTC. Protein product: CASSPRTSGILAKNIQYF.

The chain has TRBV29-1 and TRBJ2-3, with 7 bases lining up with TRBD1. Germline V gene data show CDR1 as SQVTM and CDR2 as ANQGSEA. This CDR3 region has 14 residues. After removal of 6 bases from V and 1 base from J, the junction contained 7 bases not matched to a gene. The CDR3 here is CSVPKGQRTDTQYF. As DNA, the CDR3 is TGCAGCGTCCCCAAGGGACAGCGCACAGATACGCAGTATTTT.

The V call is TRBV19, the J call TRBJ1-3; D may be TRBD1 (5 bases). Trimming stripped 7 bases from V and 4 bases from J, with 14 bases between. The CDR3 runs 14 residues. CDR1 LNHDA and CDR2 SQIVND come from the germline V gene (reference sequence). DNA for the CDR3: TGTGCCAGTACCTCACTGACAGAAGGAAACACCATATATTTT. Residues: CASTSLTEGNTIYF. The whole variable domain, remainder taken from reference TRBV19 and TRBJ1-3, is DGGITQSPKYLFRKEGQNVTLSCEQNLNHDAMYWYRQDPGQGLRLIYYSQIVNDFQKGDIAEGYSVSREKKESFPLTVTSAQKNPTAFYLCASTSLTEGNTIYFGEGSWLTVV.

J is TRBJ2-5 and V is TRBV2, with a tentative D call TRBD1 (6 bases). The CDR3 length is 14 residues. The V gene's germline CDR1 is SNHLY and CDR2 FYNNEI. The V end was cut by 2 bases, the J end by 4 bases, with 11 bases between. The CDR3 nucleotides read TGTGCCAGCAGTGAAATGTTGGGGGCAGAGACCCAGTACTTC. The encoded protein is CASSEMLGAETQYF. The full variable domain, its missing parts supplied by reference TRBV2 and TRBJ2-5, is EPEVTQTPSHQVTQMGQEVILRCVPISNHLYFYWYRQILGQKVEFLVSFYNNEISEKSEIFDDQFSVERPDGSNFTLKIRSTKLEDSAMYFCASSEMLGAETQYFGPGTRLLVL.

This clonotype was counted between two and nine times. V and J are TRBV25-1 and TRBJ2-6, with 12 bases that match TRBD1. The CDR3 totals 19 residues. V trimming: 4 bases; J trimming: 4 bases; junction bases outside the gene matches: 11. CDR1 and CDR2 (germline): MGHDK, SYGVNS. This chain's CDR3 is CASSAQLGQGARGANVLTF. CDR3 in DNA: TGTGCCAGCAGTGCGCAACTGGGACAGGGGGCGCGAGGGGCCAACGTCCTGACTTTC.

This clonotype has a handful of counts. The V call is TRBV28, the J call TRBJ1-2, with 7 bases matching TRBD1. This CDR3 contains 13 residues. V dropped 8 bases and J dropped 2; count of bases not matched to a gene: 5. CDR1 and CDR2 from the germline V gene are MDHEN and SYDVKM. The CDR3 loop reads CASGTALNYGYTF. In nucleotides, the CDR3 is TGTGCCAGCGGGACAGCCCTAAACTATGGCTACACCTTC.

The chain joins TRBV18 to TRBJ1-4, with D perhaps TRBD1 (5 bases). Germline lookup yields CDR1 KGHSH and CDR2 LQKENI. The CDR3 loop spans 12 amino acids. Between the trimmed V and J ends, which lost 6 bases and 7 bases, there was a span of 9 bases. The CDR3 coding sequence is TGTGCCAGCTCCTCGCAGGGTGAAAAACTGTTTTTT. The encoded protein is CASSSQGEKLFF.

CDR3 amino acids: CASSIPTYTQYF. DNA of the CDR3: TGTGCCAGTAGTATACCGACCTATACGCAGTATTTT. This rearrangement joins TRBV19 to TRBJ2-3; the D is unclear. CDR1 LNHDA and CDR2 SQIVND come from the germline V gene (reference sequence). The CDR3 runs 12 residues. V was trimmed by 2 bases and J by 7 bases, leaving 7 bases between them.